This T cell receptor beta chain stems from a study of cytotoxic CD8 clonotypes in ibrutinib-treated CLL. The method was immunoSEQ multiplex PCR; TCRdb's version includes in-frame clones alone and lacks a portion of them. The table shows some 29,000 clones, with about three quarters occurring only once. Germline V gene sequence: CDR1 MNHEY, CDR2 SMNVEV (reference sequence). CDR3 size: 15 residues. The V end was cut by 2 bases, the J end by 2 bases, with 10 bases between. This receptor was obtained from a human donor with chronic lymphocytic leukemia. This specimen was PBMCs, taken after 36 months of ibrutinib treatment. The chain carries TRBV27 and TRBJ2-4; D perhaps matches TRBD1 (5 bases). The CDR3 loop reads CASSLTWGSKNIQYF. The CDR3 DNA follows: TGTGCCAGCAGTTTAACCTGGGGCTCCAAAAACATTCAGTACTTC.